Reported below is one TCR beta chain. This record belongs to a study of blood T cell repertoires in COVID-19. Across the whole study: Samples taken during acute and convalescent COVID-19 were collected in the United States, Italy and Spain.

CDR3 size: 15 residues. Germline V gives CDR1 GTSNPN, CDR2 SVGIG (reference sequence). The ends lost 2 bases at V and 6 bases at J; junction bases unmatched: 4. In the authors' workflow: Estimation of nucleated cell counts was performed using reference gene primer amplification. Measured with immunoSEQ multiplex PCR; TCRdb has only the in-frame clones, and not every one. V, J and clone size derive from that table, while D and trimming were established from the DNA sequence. The data show a few hundred thousand clones, with roughly 75% seen just once and roughly 7% held by the top ten. The clonotype was recovered from a woman in her sixties or seventies with acute or convalescent COVID-19. V gene TRBV30 combines with J gene TRBJ2-2, with 12 nucleotides matching TRBD2. The sample taken for sequencing was peripheral blood. The CDR3 is CAWSHGTSGPGELFF. CDR3 nucleotide sequence: TGTGCCTGGAGTCACGGGACTAGCGGGCCCGGGGAGCTGTTTTTT.